This T cell receptor (beta chain) emerged from a study of T cell responses to AZD1222 COVID-19 vaccine. CDR3 length: 14 amino acids. Unmatched junction bases numbered 8, after V lost 3 bases and J lost 6 bases. Germline V gives CDR1 SGHAT, CDR2 FQNNGV. The study's findings and limits: Repertoire sampling occurred only after the peak T cell response. Once two AZD1222 doses were given, Spike-specific TCR breadth and depth went up. Females made up more of the donors, who were largely white British, and clonal diversity may have come out too low.

TCRdb keeps only in-frame clones here, not all; method: immunoSEQ multiplex PCR. The sample records more than 95,000 clones, around 89% being singletons. On this clone: Its antigen is unknown.

The TCR was taken from an adult in good health. V and J are TRBV11-2 and TRBJ2-7, with 7 bases fitting TRBD2. The specimen comprised peripheral blood, sampled on day 0 of AZD1222 vaccination. The CDR3: CASSLGLPPPEQYF. The CDR3 DNA reads TGTGCCAGCAGCTTGGGACTACCTCCGCCCGAGCAGTACTTC.